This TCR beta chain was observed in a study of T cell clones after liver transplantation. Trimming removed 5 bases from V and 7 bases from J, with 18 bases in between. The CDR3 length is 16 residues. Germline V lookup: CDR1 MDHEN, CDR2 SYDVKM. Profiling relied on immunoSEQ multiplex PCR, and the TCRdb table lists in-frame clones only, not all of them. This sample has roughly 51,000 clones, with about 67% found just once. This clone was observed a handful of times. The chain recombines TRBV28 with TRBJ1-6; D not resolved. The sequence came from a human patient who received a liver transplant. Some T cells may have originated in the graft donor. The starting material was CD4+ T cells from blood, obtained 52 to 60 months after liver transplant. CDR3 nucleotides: TGTGCCAGCAGTGGAGAGCAGACATCGCGGAATTCACCCCTCCACTTT. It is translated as CASSGEQTSRNSPLHF.